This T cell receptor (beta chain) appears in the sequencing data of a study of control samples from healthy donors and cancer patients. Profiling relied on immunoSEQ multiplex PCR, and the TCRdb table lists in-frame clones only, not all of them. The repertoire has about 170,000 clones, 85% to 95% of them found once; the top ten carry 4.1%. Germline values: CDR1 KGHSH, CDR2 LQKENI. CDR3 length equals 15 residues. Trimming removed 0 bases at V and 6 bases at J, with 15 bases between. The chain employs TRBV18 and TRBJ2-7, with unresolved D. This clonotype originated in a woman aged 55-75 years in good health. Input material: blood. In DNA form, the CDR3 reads TGTGCCAGCTCACCACCGTTCCAGATATCACGCGAGCAGTACTTC. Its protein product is CASSPPFQISREQYF.